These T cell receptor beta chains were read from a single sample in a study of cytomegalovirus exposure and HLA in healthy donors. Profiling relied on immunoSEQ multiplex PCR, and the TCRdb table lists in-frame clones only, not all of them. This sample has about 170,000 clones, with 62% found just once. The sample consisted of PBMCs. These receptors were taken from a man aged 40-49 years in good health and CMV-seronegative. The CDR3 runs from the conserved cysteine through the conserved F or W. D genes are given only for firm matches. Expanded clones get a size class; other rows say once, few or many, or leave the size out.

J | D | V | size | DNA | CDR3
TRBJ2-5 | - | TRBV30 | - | TGTGCCTGGAGTCGAAGAAGCCGGAGGGGCGAGACCCAGTACTTC | CAWSRRSRRGETQYF
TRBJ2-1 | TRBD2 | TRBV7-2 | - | TGTGCCAGCAGCTTAGGCCTCGGCGGGAGATGGGATGAGCAGTTCTTC | CASSLGLGGRWDEQFF
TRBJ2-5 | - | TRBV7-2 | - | TGTGCCAGCAGCTCTCTATTTGGGGTAGCGCGGGAGACCCAGTACTTC | CASSSLFGVARETQYF
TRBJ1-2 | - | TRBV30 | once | TGTGCCTGGAGACAGGGTTCGTATGGCTACACCTTC | CAWRQGSYGYTF
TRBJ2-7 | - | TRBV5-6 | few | TGTGCCAGCATTCTCCGGGGGGACATCTCCTACGAGCAGTACTTC | CASILRGDISYEQYF
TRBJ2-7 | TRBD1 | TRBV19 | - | TGTGCCAGTAGTCTAATGCTAGGGGGCCGCGAGCAGTACTTC | CASSLMLGGREQYF
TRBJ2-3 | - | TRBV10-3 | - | TGTGCCATCAGCCGGGGTCCTGACACTGATACGCAGTATTTT | CAISRGPDTDTQYF
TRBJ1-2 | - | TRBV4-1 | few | TGCGCCAGCAGCCAAGACCGGGTCCCCTATGGCTACACCTTC | CASSQDRVPYGYTF
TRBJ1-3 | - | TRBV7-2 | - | TGTGCCAGCAGCCCCCGCCCCCAGGGGTCTGGAAACACCATATATTTT | CASSPRPQGSGNTIYF
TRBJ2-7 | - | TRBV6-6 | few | TGTGCCAGCAGTTGGGGGGGGGCCGCCAATTCCTACGAGCAGTACTTC | CASSWGGAANSYEQYF
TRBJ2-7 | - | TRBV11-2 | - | TGTGCCAGCAGAGCCGAGGGAACCTACGAGCAGTACTTC | CASRAEGTYEQYF
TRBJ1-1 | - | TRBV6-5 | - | TGTGCCAGCAGCGACGCGGCCGTAAACACTGAAGCTTTCTTT | CASSDAAVNTEAFF
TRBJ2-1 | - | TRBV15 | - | TGTGCCACCAGCAGTGATTTACCACAGGGATACAATGAGCAGTTCTTC | CATSSDLPQGYNEQFF
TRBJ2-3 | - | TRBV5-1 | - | TGCGCCAGCAGCTTGGGTCGGGTAAGCACAGATACGCAGTATTTT | CASSLGRVSTDTQYF
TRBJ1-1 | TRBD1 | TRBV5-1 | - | TGCGCCAGCTCCCTAGGGGCCGGGACAGGGGGCACTGAAGCTTTCTTT | CASSLGAGTGGTEAFF
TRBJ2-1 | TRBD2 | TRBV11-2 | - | TGTGCCAGCAGGCCACTAGCGGGGGCCTTCCATGAGCAGTTCTTC | CASRPLAGAFHEQFF
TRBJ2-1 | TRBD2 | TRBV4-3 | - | TGCGCCAGCAGCCAATTCAGCGGGGATTACAATGAGCAGTTCTTC | CASSQFSGDYNEQFF
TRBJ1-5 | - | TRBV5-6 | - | TGTGCCAGCAGCGTCCGGACAGTGAGCAATCAGCCCCAGCATTTT | CASSVRTVSNQPQHF
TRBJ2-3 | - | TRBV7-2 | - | TGTGCCAGCAGCTTAGACAGCAGCACAGATACGCAGTATTTT | CASSLDSSTDTQYF
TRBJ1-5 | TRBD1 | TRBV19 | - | TGTGCCAGTAGGGGGGACAGGGATAGCAATCAGCCCCAGCATTTT | CASRGDRDSNQPQHF
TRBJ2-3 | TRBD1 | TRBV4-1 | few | TGCGCCAGCAGCCCCGGACAGGGGGCGCTAGGAGATACGCAGTATTTT | CASSPGQGALGDTQYF
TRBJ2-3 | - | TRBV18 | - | TGTGCCAGCTCAGCGGGACCCGGCACAGATACGCAGTATTTT | CASSAGPGTDTQYF
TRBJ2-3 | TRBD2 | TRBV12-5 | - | TGTGCTAGTGGTGGGGGGGAGACGCAGTATTTT | CASGGGETQYF
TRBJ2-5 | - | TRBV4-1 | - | TGCGCCGGCAGCAGGGGCGGCAGCCAAGAGACCCAGTACTTC | CAGSRGGSQETQYF
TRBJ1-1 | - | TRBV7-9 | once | TGTTCCAGCAGCCGGGGGAACACTGAAGCTTTCTTT | CSSSRGNTEAFF
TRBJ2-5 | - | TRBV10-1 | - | TGCGCCAGCAGTGAGTGGCAGGGAATCCAAGAGACCCAGTACTTC | CASSEWQGIQETQYF
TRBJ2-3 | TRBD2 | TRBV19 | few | TGTGCCAGTAGTCCCGGTGGGGCTAGCGGTAGCACAGATACGCAGTATTTT | CASSPGGASGSTDTQYF
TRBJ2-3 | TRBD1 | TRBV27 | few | TGTGCCAGCAGTTCCCGGACAGGGGAGGGAGATACGCAGTATTTT | CASSSRTGEGDTQYF
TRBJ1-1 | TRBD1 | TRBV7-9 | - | TGTGCCAGCAGCCCGCAGGGGGCGCGGACTGAAGCTTTCTTT | CASSPQGARTEAFF
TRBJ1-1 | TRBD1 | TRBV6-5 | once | TGTGCCAGCAGTAACCCAACAGGGGGGAACACTGAAGCTTTCTTT | CASSNPTGGNTEAFF
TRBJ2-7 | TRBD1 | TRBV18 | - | TGTGCCAGCTCACCGGGCCGGGACAGGGGAGTGCACGAGCAGTACTTC | CASSPGRDRGVHEQYF
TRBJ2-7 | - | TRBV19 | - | TGTGCCAGTAGTCGGGACACTAGCTCCTACGAGCAGTACTTC | CASSRDTSSYEQYF
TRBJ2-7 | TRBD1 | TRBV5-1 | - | TGCGCCAGCAGCTTGGGGACAGGGTTCTACGAGCAGTACTTC | CASSLGTGFYEQYF
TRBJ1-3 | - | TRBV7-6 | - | TGTGCCAGCAGCTTAATTGCGTACGGTTCCCAATCTGGAAACACCATATATTTT | CASSLIAYGSQSGNTIYF
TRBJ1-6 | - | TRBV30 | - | TGTGCCTGGAGTCAGGGGCAGAATAATTCACCCCTCCACTTT | CAWSQGQNNSPLHF
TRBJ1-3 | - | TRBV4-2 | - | TGTGCCAGCAGCCAAGATGGTGGGGGCAGTGGAAACACCATATATTTT | CASSQDGGGSGNTIYF
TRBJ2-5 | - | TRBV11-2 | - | TGTGCCAGCACCCGCCTGGTGGGAGGAGAGACCCAGTACTTC | CASTRLVGGETQYF
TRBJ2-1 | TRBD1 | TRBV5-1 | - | TGCGCCAGCAGCCCCGACAGGGGGATAGCTGAGCAGTTCTTC | CASSPDRGIAEQFF
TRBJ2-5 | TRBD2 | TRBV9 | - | TGTGCCAGCAGCCCCCGCGGGGGCCAAGAGACCCAGTACTTC | CASSPRGGQETQYF
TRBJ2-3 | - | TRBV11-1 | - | TGTGCCAGCAGCTTAGTAGTTGATACGCAGTATTTT | CASSLVVDTQYF
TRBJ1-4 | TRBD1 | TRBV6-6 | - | TGTGCCAGCAGGGGGACAGGCGAAAAACTGTTTTTT | CASRGTGEKLFF
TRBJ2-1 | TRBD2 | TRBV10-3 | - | TGTGCCATCAGGAGAGCTAGCGGGGGAGAGCAGTTCTTC | CAIRRASGGEQFF